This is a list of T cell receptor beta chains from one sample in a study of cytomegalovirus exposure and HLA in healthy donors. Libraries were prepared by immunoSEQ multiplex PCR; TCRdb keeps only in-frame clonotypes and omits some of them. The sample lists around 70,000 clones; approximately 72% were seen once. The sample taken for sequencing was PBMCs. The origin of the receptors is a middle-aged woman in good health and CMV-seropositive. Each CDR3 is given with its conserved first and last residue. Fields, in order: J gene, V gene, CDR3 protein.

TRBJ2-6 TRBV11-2 CASSPALSGANVLTF
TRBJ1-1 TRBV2 CASSEGAGLNTEAFF
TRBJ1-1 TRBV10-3 CAISESGGNTEAFF
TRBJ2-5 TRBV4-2 CASSPLKTSGEVTQYF
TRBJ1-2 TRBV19 CASTPEVGGERLNYGYTF
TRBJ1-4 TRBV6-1 CASSELGGGNEKLFF
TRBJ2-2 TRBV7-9 CASSRIAGGTGELFF
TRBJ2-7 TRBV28 CASSLSGTGGHEQYF
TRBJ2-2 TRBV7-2 CASSLVEGAGELFF
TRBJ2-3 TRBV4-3 CASSRDGVEDTQYF
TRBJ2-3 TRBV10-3 CAISGRAGGSFTDTQYF
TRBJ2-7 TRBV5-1 CASSFRDTGYEQYF
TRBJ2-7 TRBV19 CASSTVSGGTYEQYF
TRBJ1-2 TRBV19 CATLDNRDSGHGYTF
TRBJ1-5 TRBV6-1 CASSEGGGFGQPQHF
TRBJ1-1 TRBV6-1 CASIPGQGTLTEAFF
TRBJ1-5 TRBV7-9 CASSWGGGSNQPQHF
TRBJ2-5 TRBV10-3 CAISESGGQGQETQYF
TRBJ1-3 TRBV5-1 CASSPLGRNTIYF
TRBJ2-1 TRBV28 CASSLASGEFF
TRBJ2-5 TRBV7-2 CASSLRTSGGGETQYF
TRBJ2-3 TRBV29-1 CSVVGGGTDTQYF
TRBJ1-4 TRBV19 CASSITGTGDEKLFF
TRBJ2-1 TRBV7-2 CASSRTSGNNEQFF
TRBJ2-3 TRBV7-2 CASSPGQILSADTQYF
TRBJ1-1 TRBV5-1 CASSSRRGNTEAFF
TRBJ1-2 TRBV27 CASSPSSNYGYTF
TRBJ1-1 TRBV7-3 CASSLYGGAQNTEAFF
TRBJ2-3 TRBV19 CASSWTVKPTDTQYF
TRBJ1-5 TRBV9 CASSVASGDQPQHF
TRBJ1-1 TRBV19 CASSGQGNTEAFF
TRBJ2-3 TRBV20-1 CSARFKGPQYF
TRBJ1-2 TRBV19 CASSLPALGANYGYTF
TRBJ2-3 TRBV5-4 CASSLDERTDTQYF
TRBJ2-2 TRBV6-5 CASSGQANTGELFF
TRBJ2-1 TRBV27 CASSIRGGEVNEQFF
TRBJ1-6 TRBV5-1 CASSPRENVVHSPLHF
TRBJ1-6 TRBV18 CASSPQAGVGNSPLHF
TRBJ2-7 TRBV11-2 CASSRTASGDYEQYF